These 16 T cell receptor beta chains were all obtained from the same sample, sequenced in a study of technical replicates of blood from a handful of donors. Libraries were prepared by immunoSEQ multiplex PCR; TCRdb keeps only in-frame clonotypes and omits some of them. The sample shows tens of thousands of clones, roughly 93% of them seen only once. Sequences were obtained from T cells isolated from PBMCs. The source is a human donor in good health.

CDR3 sequence reads: CASSDLEADTQYF. In nucleotides, the CDR3 is TGTGCCAGCAGTGATCTAGAGGCAGATACGCAGTATTTT. The chain employs TRBV25-1 and TRBJ2-3; no clear D gene. Trimming cost V 3 bases and J 4 bases, with 8 bases left between them. Germline V gene data show CDR1 as MGHDK and CDR2 as SYGVNS. This CDR3 region has 13 residues.

V and J are TRBV7-6 and TRBJ2-1; D perhaps matches TRBD1 (6 bases). The CDR3 sequence is 16 residues long. CDR1 and CDR2 from the germline V gene are SGHVS and FNYEAQ. The V end lost 3 bases, the J end lost 5 bases, and 17 bases lay between the germline ends. CDR3 protein: CASSLGVRDTNNEQFF. The CDR3 DNA is TGTGCCAGCAGCTTGGGGGTCCGGGACACGAACAATGAGCAGTTCTTC.

This clone was seen just once. The rearrangement links TRBV7-9 to TRBJ1-1, with 7 positions matching TRBD1. CDR3 length: 15 amino acids. Germline CDR1 reads SEHNR; CDR2 reads FQNEAQ (reference sequence). The ends lost 4 bases at V and 3 bases at J; junction bases unmatched: 8. The CDR3 DNA reads as TGTGCCAGCAGCTCCCGACAGGGTTGGGACACTGAAGCTTTCTTT. This codes for CASSSRQGWDTEAFF. The entire variable domain, with the rest obtained from reference TRBV7-9 and TRBJ1-1, is as follows: DTGVSQNPRHKITKRGQNVTFRCDPISEHNRLYWYRQTLGQGPEFLTYFQNEAQLEKSRLLSDRFSAERPKGSFSTLEIQRTEQGDSAMYLCASSSRQGWDTEAFFGQGTRLTVV.

The chain links TRBV10-3 to TRBJ1-1; D uncertain. The length of the CDR3 is 13 residues. Germline V gives CDR1 ENHRY, CDR2 SYGVKD. V dropped 3 bases and J dropped 4 bases, with 9 bases sitting between them. CDR3 DNA: TGTGCCATCAGTGAATCGGAGGGCACTGAAGCTTTCTTT. Its translation is CAISESEGTEAFF.

This clone was recorded only once. Written as DNA, the CDR3 is TGCAGCGTTGTAGGCGGGGAAATCTCCTACGAGCAGTACTTC. It codes for CSVVGGEISYEQYF. The genes are TRBV29-1 and TRBJ2-7; maybe TRBD2 (6 bases). Germline CDR1 is SQVTM and CDR2 is ANQGSEA. This CDR3 contains 14 residues. V lost 4 bases to trimming and J lost 0 bases, with 13 bases between them.

DNA for the CDR3: TGTGCCTCCCGCTGGGCAGGGTTCGGCCGCCAAGAGACCCAGTACTTC. Translated: CASRWAGFGRQETQYF. This chain connects TRBV28 to TRBJ2-5, with TRBD1 as a possible D gene (5 bases). The CDR3 contains 16 residues. Trimming cost V 11 bases and J 1 base, with 23 bases left between them. CDR1 is MDHEN, CDR2 SYDVKM, per germline.

In nucleotides, the CDR3 is TGCGCCAGCAAACCCGGGACTAGGCCGCTCGAGCAGTACTTC. This translates into CASKPGTRPLEQYF. V usage is TRBV5-1 and J usage is TRBJ2-7; 8 nucleotides agree with TRBD2. Germline assignment: CDR1 SGHRS and CDR2 YFSETQ. CDR3 size: 14 residues. Trimming cost V 6 bases and J 6 bases; bases outside gene matches: 11.

V is TRBV5-5 and J is TRBJ1-1; possible D gene TRBD1, 5 bases. Between the trimmed V and J ends, which lost 4 bases and 0 bases, there was a span of 10 bases. The CDR3 contains 14 residues. Looked up from germline, CDR1 is SGHKS and CDR2 is YYEKEE (reference sequence). DNA for the CDR3: TGTGCCAGCAGCCCAGGGTCTCTGAACACTGAAGCTTTCTTT. Translated: CASSPGSLNTEAFF.

V and J are TRBV28 and TRBJ1-5; D ambiguous. In germline, CDR1 is MDHEN, CDR2 SYDVKM. The CDR3 is 13 residues long. The V end lost 9 bases, the J end lost 3 bases, and 12 bases lay between the germline ends. CDR3 amino acids: CASRWLINQPQHF. CDR3 bases: TGTGCCAGTCGGTGGTTGATCAATCAGCCCCAGCATTTT.

The genes are TRBV4-1 and TRBJ2-2; D perhaps matches TRBD2 (6 bases). Between the trimmed V and J ends, which lost 4 bases and 7 bases, there was a span of 19 bases. This CDR3 has 16 residues. CDR1 and CDR2 (germline): MGHRA, YSYEKL. CDR3 region: CASSLGTQPLLGELFF. CDR3 coding DNA: TGCGCCAGCAGCCTCGGGACTCAACCCCTCCTCGGGGAGCTGTTTTTT.

The rearrangement uses TRBV10-3 and TRBJ2-3; D is uncertain. The V gene's germline CDR1 is ENHRY and CDR2 SYGVKD. V was trimmed by 5 bases and J by 6 bases, leaving 6 bases between them. The CDR3 loop spans 11 amino acids. CDR3 amino acids: CAISQSDTQYF. CDR3 nucleotide sequence: TGTGCCATCAGTCAATCCGATACGCAGTATTTT.

V usage is TRBV11-3 and J usage is TRBJ2-1; TRBD2 agrees at 10 bases. The CDR3 is made up of 16 amino acids. The V gene's germline CDR1 is SGHNT and CDR2 YENEEA. V was pared by 5 bases and J by 3 bases, with 7 bases of the junction left unmatched. CDR3 sequence reads: CASSLETSGLYNEQFF. In nucleotides, the CDR3 is TGTGCCAGCAGCCTCGAGACTAGCGGGCTCTACAATGAGCAGTTCTTC.

This chain connects TRBV9 to TRBJ2-2; 11 bases fit TRBD1. CDR1 and CDR2 from the germline V gene are SGDLS and YYNGEE. The CDR3 covers 19 residues. V shed 3 bases and J 7 bases; nucleotides not matched to a gene: 17. The CDR3 loop reads CASSALTSPGQGEDGELFF. The CDR3 bases are TGTGCCAGCAGCGCTCTAACGAGTCCGGGACAGGGGGAAGACGGGGAGCTGTTTTTT.

The chain is built from TRBV14 and TRBJ2-7, with 10 bases matching TRBD2. V was pared by 5 bases and J by 1 base, with 2 bases of the junction left unmatched. The germline V gene encodes CDR1 SGHDN and CDR2 FVKESK. The CDR3 has 14 residues. This CDR3 reads CASSLAGGSYEQYF. CDR3 bases: TGTGCCAGCAGCTTAGCGGGAGGTTCCTACGAGCAGTACTTC.

This sequence joins TRBV28 and TRBJ2-5; D gene ambiguous. The CDR3 runs 13 residues. Germline CDR1 and CDR2: MDHEN and SYDVKM. The germline V and J ends were trimmed by 5 bases and 3 bases, with 10 bases remaining between them. The CDR3 bases are TGTGCCAGCAGTACCCCAACAGAAGAGACCCAGTACTTC. Encoded protein: CASSTPTEETQYF.

This clone was recorded only once. V usage is TRBV10-3 and J usage is TRBJ2-5; D unresolved. The V end was cut by 6 bases, the J end by 4 bases, with 15 bases between. CDR1 and CDR2 from the germline V gene are ENHRY and SYGVKD. The CDR3 runs 14 residues. Here the CDR3 reads CAISRGLRGETQYF. The CDR3 bases are TGTGCCATCAGCCGAGGTCTGCGAGGAGAGACCCAGTACTTC.